Presented here are 23 T cell receptor beta chains from one specimen sequenced in a study of blood T cells in healthy people across ages. It was with a sample-barcoded 5' primer and a J-beta primer mix that a second PCR of roughly 6 to 11 cycles was run. TCRdb reprocessed the 5' RACE reads with MiXCR, giving one entry per CDR3 protein. There are about 970,000 distinct CDR3 sequences in the sample; 45% to 60% occur only once, and over 20% lies in the top ten. The sequencing input was blood. These receptors originate from a woman aged 55-70 years in good health.

This sequence joins TRBV6-5 and TRBJ2-6, with D unclear. V lost 2 bases, J lost 4 bases, and 3 bases lay in between. Germline CDR1 reads MNHEY; CDR2 reads SVGAGI. CDR3 size: 13 residues. CDR3 sequence: CASSYGGANVLTF. Here the CDR3 DNA reads TGTGCCAGCAGTTACGGGGGGGCCAACGTCCTGACTTTC.

V usage is TRBV3-1 and J usage is TRBJ2-5; D is possibly TRBD2 (7 bases). V shed 4 bases and J shed 7 bases, with 13 bases lying between them. This CDR3 is 13 amino acids long. CDR1 LGHDT and CDR2 YNNKEL come from the germline V gene (reference sequence). CDR3 loop: CASSLGGAATQYF. In DNA, the CDR3 is TGTGCCAGCAGCCTAGGGGGGGCGGCGACCCAGTACTTC.

This sequence joins TRBV14 and TRBJ2-1, with TRBD1 identical over 10 bases. The CDR3 extends over 20 amino acids. The germline V gene encodes CDR1 SGHDN and CDR2 FVKESK. V was pared by 3 bases and J by 0 bases, with 14 bases of the junction left unmatched. The CDR3 DNA is TGTGCCAGCAGCCACCAACCGGGACAGGGGAAATCTAGCTCCTACAATGAGCAGTTCTTC. This codes for CASSHQPGQGKSSSYNEQFF.

The V call is TRBV20-1, the J call TRBJ2-7; D tentatively fits TRBD1 or TRBD2 (5 bases each). Trimming cost V 6 bases and J 3 bases, with 15 bases left between them. Germline CDR1 reads DFQATT; CDR2 reads SNEGSKA (reference sequence). The CDR3 spans 13 residues. CDR3 nucleotides: TGCAGTGCCGAGGGGCCTAGGAACTACGAGCAGTACTTC. Encoded protein: CSAEGPRNYEQYF.

The V gene is TRBV9, the J gene TRBJ2-7; D may match TRBD1 or TRBD2 (5 bases each). This CDR3 spans 20 amino acids. Per germline, CDR1 SGDLS and CDR2 YYNGEE. Trimming left V 0 bases short and J 3 bases short, with 28 bases between. The DNA for the CDR3 is TGTGCCAGCAGCGTAGGGCCCAGGGCAGAAACCCATAAGGCGGGCTACGAGCAGTACTTC. Translating it yields CASSVGPRAETHKAGYEQYF.

V usage is TRBV11-2 and J usage is TRBJ2-1; 13 nucleotides align to TRBD2. This CDR3 region has 18 residues. The V gene's germline CDR1 is SGHAT and CDR2 FQNNGV. After removal of 5 bases from V and 4 bases from J, the junction contained 11 bases not matched to a gene. The CDR3 is CASSTGTSGILRYNEQFF. The CDR3 DNA reads as TGTGCCAGCAGCACTGGGACTAGCGGGATTTTGAGGTACAATGAGCAGTTCTTC.

This chain links TRBV5-1 with TRBJ2-5; 10 bases fit TRBD2. Germline V gene data show CDR1 as SGHRS and CDR2 as YFSETQ. This CDR3 region has 14 residues. V gave up 4 bases and J gave up 11 bases; unmatched junction bases: 11. In nucleotides, the CDR3 is TGCGCCAGCAGCCCGAAACGGACTAGCGGATCACAGTACTTC. Residues: CASSPKRTSGSQYF.

This clonotype has a single count. This chain connects TRBV5-6 to TRBJ1-2; D may be TRBD1 (5 bases). CDR1 SGHDT and CDR2 YYEEEE come from the germline V gene. The CDR3 has 14 amino acids. V lost 4 bases, J lost 4 bases, and 14 bases lay in between. The CDR3 DNA follows: TGTGCCAGCAGCGGGACGGCGTTTAGCTATGGCTACACCTTC. Its protein product is CASSGTAFSYGYTF.

This clonotype was detected only a few times. The rearrangement joins TRBV5-1 to TRBJ2-5; 11 positions match TRBD2. The DNA end favors TRBJ2-7, so the J call may be wrong. Germline V gives CDR1 SGHRS, CDR2 YFSETQ. The CDR3 spans 14 residues. CDR3 residues: CASRPTSGSPEQYF. The CDR3 coding sequence is TGCGCCAGCAGACCAACTAGCGGGAGTCCCGAGCAGTACTTC.

This clonotype was seen just once. The junction departs from germline at one end; a sequencing error may be responsible. The chain joins TRBV9 to TRBJ2-1; the match to TRBD1 covers 11 bases. The CDR3 length is 17 residues. Germline-derived CDR1 and CDR2 are SGDLS and YYNGEE. CDR3 DNA: TGTGCCAGCAGCGTACACCTAGGACAGGGGGCCTACAGTGAGCAGTTCTTC. Its translation is CASSVHLGQGAYSEQFF.

This chain connects TRBV7-6 to TRBJ2-1; D may be TRBD2 (6 bases). With 5 bases removed from V and 6 bases from J, the gap between germline ends came to 14 bases. The CDR3 runs 14 residues. Germline CDR1 is SGHVS and CDR2 is FNYEAQ. CDR3 DNA: TGTGCCAGCAGCGCTAGCGTCAGCGGCAATGAGCAGTTCTTC. Translation: CASSASVSGNEQFF. Variable domain in full (rest from reference TRBV7-6 and TRBJ2-1): GAGVSQSPRYKVTKRGQDVALRCDPISGHVSLYWYRQALGQGPEFLTYFNYEAQQDKSGLPNDRFSAERPEGSISTLTIQRTEQRDSAMYRCASSASVSGNEQFFGPGTRLTVL.

The V and J genes are TRBV7-6 and TRBJ1-4, with D tentatively TRBD1 (5 bases). V lost 3 bases and J lost 5, with 16 bases in between. CDR3 length: 16 residues. CDR1 SGHVS and CDR2 FNYEAQ come from the germline V gene. The CDR3 DNA reads as TGTGCCAGCAGCTTGACCTCGGGCCAGGGAAATGAAAAACTGTTTTTT. It translates to CASSLTSGQGNEKLFF.

The chain carries TRBV25-1 and TRBJ1-1, with D tentatively TRBD1 (5 bases). Germline values: CDR1 MGHDK, CDR2 SYGVNS. Trimming took off 2 bases at V and 3 bases at J, with 10 bases between the two ends. CDR3 length equals 14 residues. In DNA, the CDR3 is TGTGCCAGCAGTGAAAGGGACCGATACACTGAAGCTTTCTTT. This translates into CASSERDRYTEAFF.

This clonotype was seen once. The chain links TRBV7-2 to TRBJ2-1; TRBD2 matches 11 bases. The junction had 11 bases not matched to a gene; V was cut back by 2 bases and J by 8 bases. The CDR3 runs to 17 residues. Germline V lookup: CDR1 SGHTA, CDR2 FQGNSA. DNA for the CDR3: TGTGCCAGCAGCTTAAGCCCGGGACTAGCGGCCCACGATGAGCAGTTCTTC. It yields the protein CASSLSPGLAAHDEQFF.

This clonotype was seen a few times. This sequence joins TRBV2 and TRBJ2-5; 7 positions agree with TRBD2. Germline CDR1 is SNHLY and CDR2 is FYNNEI. V gave up 2 bases and J gave up 0 bases; unmatched junction bases: 3. The CDR3 length is 15 residues. Written as DNA, the CDR3 is TGTGCCAGCAGTGAACTAGCGGTCAACCAAGAGACCCAGTACTTC. Amino acid sequence: CASSELAVNQETQYF. Full variable domain (remainder filled in from reference TRBV2 and TRBJ2-5): EPEVTQTPSHQVTQMGQEVILRCVPISNHLYFYWYRQILGQKVEFLVSFYNNEISEKSEIFDDQFSVERPDGSNFTLKIRSTKLEDSAMYFCASSELAVNQETQYFGPGTRLLVL.

A few counts support this clonotype. CDR3 sequence reads: CAISGDRVGQPQHF. As DNA, the CDR3 is TGTGCCATCAGTGGGGACAGGGTCGGTCAGCCCCAGCATTTT. J is TRBJ1-5 and V is TRBV10-3, with TRBD1 identical over 9 bases. J was trimmed by 6 bases and V by 4 bases; bases with no gene match: 4. The V gene's germline CDR1 is ENHRY and CDR2 SYGVKD. This CDR3 has 14 amino acids.

This clonotype was counted between two and nine times. The rearrangement joins TRBV28 to TRBJ2-7; D unresolved. CDR3 length equals 14 residues. Trimming took off 11 bases at V and 3 bases at J, with 20 bases between the two ends. CDR1 is MDHEN and CDR2 is SYDVKM in the germline V gene. DNA for the CDR3: TGTGCCTCCTCGACCTCCGGATCTCGCTACGAGCAGTACTTC. It translates to CASSTSGSRYEQYF.

This clonotype was observed a handful of times. The chain uses TRBV27 and TRBJ2-3, with D perhaps matching TRBD2 (6 bases). CDR1 and CDR2 from the germline V gene are MNHEY and SMNVEV (reference sequence). There are 13 residues in the CDR3. V lost 8 bases and J lost 2, with 11 bases in between. The CDR3 coding sequence is TGTGCCAGCGGGACTCGGAACACAGATACGCAGTATTTT. Encoded protein: CASGTRNTDTQYF.

The rearrangement links TRBV2 to TRBJ2-7, with 7 bases identical to TRBD1. The CDR3 contains 13 residues. Germline V gene lookup returns CDR1 SNHLY and CDR2 FYNNEI. Unmatched junction bases numbered 5, after V lost 7 bases and J lost 2 bases. The CDR3 spells CASNRDSAYEQYF. For the CDR3, the DNA is TGTGCCAGCAACCGGGACAGCGCCTACGAGCAGTACTTC.

The chain combines TRBV24-1 with TRBJ2-1; 8 bases line up with TRBD1. The V gene's germline CDR1 is KGHDR and CDR2 SFDVKD. This CDR3 is built from 15 residues. V lost 5 bases, J lost 7 bases, and 9 bases stayed unmatched. CDR3 amino acids: CATSGQGTGGNEQFF. CDR3 coding DNA: TGTGCCACCAGTGGACAGGGGACGGGTGGGAATGAGCAGTTCTTC.

This clonotype was seen a few times. An end of the junction differs from the germline gene, which may be a read error. CDR3: CASSLGDYSNQPQHF. The DNA of the CDR3 is TGTGCCAGCAGCTTAGGTGATTATAGCAATCAGCCCCAGCATTTT. The J gene is TRBJ1-5, the V gene TRBV5-1; D is unresolved. CDR3 length equals 15 residues. The germline V gene encodes CDR1 SGHRS and CDR2 YFSETQ. Full variable domain (remainder filled in from reference TRBV5-1 and TRBJ1-5): KAGVTQTPRYLIKTRGQQVTLSCSPISGHRSVSWYQQTPGQGLQFLFEYFSETQRNKGNFPGRFSGRQFSNSRSEMNVSTLELGDSALYLCASSLGDYSNQPQHFGDGTRLSIL.

The chain is built from TRBV12-3 or TRBV12-4 and TRBJ2-3; 14 positions agree with TRBD2. This CDR3 is built from 18 residues. V dropped 7 bases and J dropped 4; count of bases not matched to a gene: 13. Here the CDR3 DNA reads TGTGCCAGCACCCGGAAGGGACTAGCGGGAGTTATACCAGATACGCAGTATTTT. It translates to CASTRKGLAGVIPDTQYF.

This clonotype was detected once. V gene TRBV3-1 combines with J gene TRBJ2-7; D ambiguous. Matching the DNA end better, TRBJ2-5 makes the J call doubtful. The CDR3 loop spans 12 amino acids. CDR1 is LGHDT, CDR2 YNNKEL, per germline (reference sequence). This CDR3 reads CASSPQSETQYF. CDR3 DNA: TGTGCCAGCAGCCCCCAGAGCGAGACCCAGTACTTC.